This T cell receptor beta chain was identified in a study of OX40 agonist ivuxolimab in advanced cancers. Study-level information: Of the participants, under 50% had some prior anti-PD-1, anti-PD-L1 or anti-CTLA-4 therapy, which was allowed.

CDR1 and CDR2 (germline): SNHLY, FYNNEI. There are 13 residues in the CDR3. J gave up 4 bases and V 6 bases, and 2 bases lay outside the gene matches. Profiling relied on immunoSEQ multiplex PCR, and the TCRdb table lists in-frame clones only, not all of them. The table has around 66,000 clones, about nine tenths seen once. This clone was detected only once. This TCR came from an adult with an advanced solid tumor such as melanoma, head and neck, liver or kidney cancer. The gene calls are TRBV2 and TRBJ2-5; 10 bases fit TRBD1. Sample: CD4+ or CD8+ T cells sorted from blood, taken in a trial of the OX40 agonist ivuxolimab. The chain's CDR3 is CASSRDRGETQYF. CDR3 nucleotides: TGTGCCAGCAGCCGGGACAGGGGAGAGACCCAGTACTTC.